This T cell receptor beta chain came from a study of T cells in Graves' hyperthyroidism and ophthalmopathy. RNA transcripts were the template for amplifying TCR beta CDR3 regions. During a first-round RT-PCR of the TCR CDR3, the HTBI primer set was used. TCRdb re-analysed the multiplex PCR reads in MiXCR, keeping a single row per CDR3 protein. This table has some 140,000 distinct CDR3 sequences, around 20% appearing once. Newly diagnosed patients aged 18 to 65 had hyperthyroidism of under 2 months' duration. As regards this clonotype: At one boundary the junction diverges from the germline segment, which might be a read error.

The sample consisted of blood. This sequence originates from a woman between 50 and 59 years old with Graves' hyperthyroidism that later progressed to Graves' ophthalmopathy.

Here the CDR3 DNA reads TGTGCCAGCAGCACAAGGGGGTTCGTGGGGGTAGCTGGGGCCAACGTCCGGACTTTC. Protein sequence: CASSTRGFVGVAGANVRTF. The genes are TRBV11-2 and TRBJ2-6, with D possibly matching TRBD1 (6 bases). Germline CDR1 and CDR2: SGHAT and FQNNGV. The CDR3 contains 19 residues. The complete variable domain, with remaining parts taken from reference TRBV11-2 and TRBJ2-6, reads EAGVAQSPRYKIIEKRQSVAFWCNPISGHATLYWYQQILGQGPKLLIQFQNNGVVDDSQLPKDRFSAERLKGVDSTLKIQPAKLEDSAVYLCASSTRGFVGVAGANVRTFGAGSRLTVL.